These 7 T cell receptor beta chains came from one sample sequenced in a study of blood T cell repertoires in COVID-19. Clones were read by immunoSEQ multiplex PCR, and TCRdb kept only the in-frame ones, dropping some. This table has tens of thousands of clones, more than 75% appearing once. Sequenced material: peripheral blood. Receptor source: a man between 50 and 59 years old with active COVID-19.

The chain joins TRBV7-8 to TRBJ1-5, with TRBD1 matching over 10 bases. Germline V gene data show CDR1 as SGHVS and CDR2 as FQNEAQ. The CDR3 has 15 amino acids. The V gene end was trimmed by 8 bases and the J gene end by 9 bases; junction bases not matched to a gene: 13. CDR3 in DNA: TGTGCCAGCGAAAAGACAGGGGGCAATTACTCGCCCCAGCATTTT. This sequence encodes CASEKTGGNYSPQHF.

The CDR3 nucleotides read TGTGCCAGCAGCCCGCGGGACAGGGGTTTCGATGAGCAGTTCTTC. Protein product: CASSPRDRGFDEQFF. The chain is built from TRBV7-3 and TRBJ2-1; 10 nucleotides line up with TRBD1. The V gene end was trimmed by 5 bases and the J gene end by 8 bases; junction bases not matched to a gene: 9. The germline CDR1 and CDR2 sequences are SGHTA and FQGTGA. This CDR3 comprises 15 residues. The entire variable domain, with the rest obtained from reference TRBV7-3 and TRBJ2-1, is as follows: GAGVSQTPSNKVTEKGKYVELRCDPISGHTALYWYRQSLGQGPEFLIYFQGTGAADDSGLPNDRFFAVRPEGSVSTLKIQRTERGDSAVYLCASSPRDRGFDEQFFGPGTRLTVL.

This rearrangement joins TRBV19 to TRBJ2-1; D gene unclear. With 4 bases removed from V and 0 bases from J, the gap between germline ends came to 4 bases. This CDR3 is built from 13 residues. Germline V gene lookup returns CDR1 LNHDA and CDR2 SQIVND (reference sequence). The CDR3 nucleotides are TGTGCCAGTAGTACCTTCTCCTACAATGAGCAGTTCTTC. Its protein product is CASSTFSYNEQFF.

This rearrangement joins TRBV6-5 to TRBJ2-1; no clear D gene. The V gene's germline CDR1 is MNHEY and CDR2 SVGAGI. V gave up 6 bases and J gave up 9 bases, with 9 bases separating them. The CDR3 is 11 residues long. The CDR3 is CASRTVGEQFF. For the CDR3, the DNA is TGTGCCAGCAGGACTGTCGGTGAGCAGTTCTTC.

The chain links TRBV5-1 to TRBJ2-5; D is perhaps TRBD1 (5 bases). V was shortened by 5 bases and J by 5 bases, with 19 bases between the two germline ends. CDR3 length: 15 residues. Per germline, CDR1 SGHRS and CDR2 YFSETQ. This CDR3 reads CASRQTVSQGETQYF. As DNA, the CDR3 is TGCGCCAGCAGACAGACAGTGTCCCAGGGTGAGACCCAGTACTTC.

The rearrangement links TRBV27 to TRBJ1-5, with D perhaps TRBD1 (5 bases). The CDR3 has 13 residues. V was clipped by 10 bases and J by 10 bases, with 20 bases between them. CDR1 and CDR2 from the germline V gene are MNHEY and SMNVEV (reference sequence). CDR3 in amino acids: CAMPGVLFVPQHF. The CDR3, as DNA: TGTGCCATGCCGGGGGTCCTTTTTGTTCCCCAGCATTTT.

This chain uses TRBV7-2 with TRBJ2-7, with 8 positions matching TRBD1. This CDR3 spans 14 amino acids. J gave up 5 bases and V 4 bases, and 7 bases lay outside the gene matches. The V gene's germline CDR1 is SGHTA and CDR2 FQGNSA. CDR3 residues: CASSSDRVVHEQYF. The CDR3 DNA reads as TGTGCCAGCAGCTCGGACAGGGTCGTCCACGAGCAGTACTTC.